The rows below give T cell receptor beta chains drawn from one sample of a study of blood T cell repertoires in COVID-19. TCRdb's copy holds only in-frame clones and misses some; the assay was immunoSEQ multiplex PCR. Among 150,000 or so clones listed, about 85% were seen once. Material for sequencing was peripheral blood. The source is a woman in her 70s with COVID-19, enrolled during active disease. The conserved cysteine and the conserved F or W are not part of the CDR3 here. The order of the fields is V gene, CDR3 length, J gene, CDR3 protein.

v_gene: TRBV9; len: 11; j_gene: TRBJ2-7; CDR3aa: ASSMGSTYEQY
v_gene: TRBV5-8; len: 14; j_gene: TRBJ1-5; CDR3aa: ASSLGRRGVDQPQH
v_gene: TRBV28; len: 10; j_gene: TRBJ1-2; CDR3aa: ASLEEARRYT
v_gene: TRBV6-2/TRBV6-3; len: 13; j_gene: TRBJ1-5; CDR3aa: ASSPTGQRYQPQH
v_gene: TRBV28; len: 12; j_gene: TRBJ2-7; CDR3aa: ASTGFPGRNEQY
v_gene: TRBV30; len: 13; j_gene: TRBJ1-4; CDR3aa: AWSPGQTTNEKLF
v_gene: TRBV23-1; len: 18; j_gene: TRBJ1-1; CDR3aa: ASSQTFSGTSYFRGTEAF
v_gene: TRBV12-3/TRBV12-4; len: 11; j_gene: TRBJ2-5; CDR3aa: ASSLAGGETQY
v_gene: TRBV7-2; len: 16; j_gene: TRBJ1-1; CDR3aa: ASSLVGLGTGGRTEAF
v_gene: TRBV5-1; len: 11; j_gene: TRBJ1-1; CDR3aa: ASNEVSNTEAF
v_gene: TRBV6-5; len: 12; j_gene: TRBJ1-2; CDR3aa: ASSYLQGASGYT
v_gene: TRBV19; len: 12; j_gene: TRBJ1-5; CDR3aa: ASSPGTVNQPQH